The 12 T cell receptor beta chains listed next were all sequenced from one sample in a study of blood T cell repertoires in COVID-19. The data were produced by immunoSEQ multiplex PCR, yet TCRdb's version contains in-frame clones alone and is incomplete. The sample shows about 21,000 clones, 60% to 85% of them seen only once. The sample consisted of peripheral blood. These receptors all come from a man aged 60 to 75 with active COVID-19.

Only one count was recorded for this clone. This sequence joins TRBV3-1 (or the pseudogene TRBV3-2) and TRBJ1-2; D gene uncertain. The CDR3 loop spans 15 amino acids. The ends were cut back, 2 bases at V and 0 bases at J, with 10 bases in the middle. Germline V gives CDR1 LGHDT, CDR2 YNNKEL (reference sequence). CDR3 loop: CASSQRGPSNYGYTF. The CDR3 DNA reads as TGTGCCAGCAGCCAACGAGGGCCTTCTAACTATGGCTACACCTTC.

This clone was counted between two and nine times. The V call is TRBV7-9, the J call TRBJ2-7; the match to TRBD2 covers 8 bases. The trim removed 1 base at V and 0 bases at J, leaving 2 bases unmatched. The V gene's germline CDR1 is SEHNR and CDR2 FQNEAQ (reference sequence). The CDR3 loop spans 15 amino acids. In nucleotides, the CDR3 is TGTGCCAGCAGCTTAGGGAGCGGGAGCTCCTACGAGCAGTACTTC. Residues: CASSLGSGSSYEQYF.

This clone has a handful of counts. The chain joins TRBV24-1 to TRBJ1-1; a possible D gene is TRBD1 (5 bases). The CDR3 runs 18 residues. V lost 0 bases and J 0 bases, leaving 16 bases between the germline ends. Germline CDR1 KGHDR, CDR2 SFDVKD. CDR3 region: CATSDLGWTRTMNTEAFF. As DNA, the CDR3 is TGTGCCACCAGTGATTTGGGCTGGACACGAACCATGAACACTGAAGCTTTCTTT.

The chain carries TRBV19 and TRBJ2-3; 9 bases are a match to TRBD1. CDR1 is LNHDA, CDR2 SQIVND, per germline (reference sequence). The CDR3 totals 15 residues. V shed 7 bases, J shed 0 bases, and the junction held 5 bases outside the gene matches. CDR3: CASTMGTGSTDTQYF. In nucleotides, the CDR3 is TGTGCCAGTACCATGGGGACAGGGAGCACAGATACGCAGTATTTT. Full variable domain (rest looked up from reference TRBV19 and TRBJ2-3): DGGITQSPKYLFRKEGQNVTLSCEQNLNHDAMYWYRQDPGQGLRLIYYSQIVNDFQKGDIAEGYSVSREKKESFPLTVTSAQKNPTAFYLCASTMGTGSTDTQYFGPGTRLTVL.

In DNA form, the CDR3 reads TGTGCCTGGAGTTTAGGGGTTGGCAATCAGCCCCAGCATTTT. Translated, it gives CAWSLGVGNQPQHF. This chain links TRBV30 with TRBJ1-5, with D possibly being TRBD1 (5 bases). Germline V gene lookup returns CDR1 GTSNPN and CDR2 SVGIG (reference sequence). V was trimmed by 2 bases and J by 2 bases, leaving 10 bases between them. This CDR3 is built from 14 residues. The variable domain in full, with the rest retrieved from reference TRBV30 and TRBJ1-5, is SQTIHQWPATLVQPVGSPLSLECTVEGTSNPNLYWYRQAAGRGLQLLFYSVGIGQISSEVPQNLSASRPQDRQFILSSKKLLLSDSGFYLCAWSLGVGNQPQHFGDGTRLSIL.

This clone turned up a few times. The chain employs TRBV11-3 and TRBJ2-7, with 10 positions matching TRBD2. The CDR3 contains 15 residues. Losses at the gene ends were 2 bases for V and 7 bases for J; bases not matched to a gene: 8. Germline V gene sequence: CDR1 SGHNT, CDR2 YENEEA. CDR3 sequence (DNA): TGTGCCAGCAGCTTACAACCTACTAGCGGGAAGGAGCAGTACTTC. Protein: CASSLQPTSGKEQYF.

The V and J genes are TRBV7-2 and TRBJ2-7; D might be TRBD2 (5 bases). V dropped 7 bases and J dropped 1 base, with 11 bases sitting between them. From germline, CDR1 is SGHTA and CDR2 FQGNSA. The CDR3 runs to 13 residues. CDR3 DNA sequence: TGTGCCAGCAAAAGGACGGGGTCCTACGAGCAGTACTTC. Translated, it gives CASKRTGSYEQYF.

The CDR3 nucleotides are TGTGCCAGCAGTTTTAGCAGAAACGGAAACACCATATATTTT. It yields the protein CASSFSRNGNTIYF. The chain has TRBV28 and TRBJ1-3; D uncertain. The CDR3 totals 14 residues. With 3 bases removed from V and 4 bases from J, the gap between germline ends came to 10 bases. Germline assignment: CDR1 MDHEN and CDR2 SYDVKM.

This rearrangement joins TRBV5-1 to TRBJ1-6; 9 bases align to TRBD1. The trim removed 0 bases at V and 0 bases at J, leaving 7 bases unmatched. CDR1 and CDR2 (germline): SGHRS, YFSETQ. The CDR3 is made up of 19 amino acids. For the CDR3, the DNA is TGCGCCAGCAGCTTGGCCGGGACAGGGTCAAGCTCCTATAATTCACCCCTCCACTTT. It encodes CASSLAGTGSSSYNSPLHF.

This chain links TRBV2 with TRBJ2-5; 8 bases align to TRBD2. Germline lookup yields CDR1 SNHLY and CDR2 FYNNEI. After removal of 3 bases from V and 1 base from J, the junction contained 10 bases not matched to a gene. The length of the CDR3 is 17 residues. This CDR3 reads CASSDSSGLGGQETQYF. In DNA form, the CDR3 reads TGTGCCAGCAGTGACTCATCGGGACTAGGGGGCCAAGAGACCCAGTACTTC.

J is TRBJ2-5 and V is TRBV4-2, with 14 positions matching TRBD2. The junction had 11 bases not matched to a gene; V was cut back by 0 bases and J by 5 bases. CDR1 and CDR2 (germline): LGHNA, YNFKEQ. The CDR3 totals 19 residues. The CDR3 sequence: CASSQEPLGLAGARETQYF. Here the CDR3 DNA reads TGTGCCAGCAGCCAAGAGCCCCTGGGACTAGCGGGAGCTAGGGAGACCCAGTACTTC.

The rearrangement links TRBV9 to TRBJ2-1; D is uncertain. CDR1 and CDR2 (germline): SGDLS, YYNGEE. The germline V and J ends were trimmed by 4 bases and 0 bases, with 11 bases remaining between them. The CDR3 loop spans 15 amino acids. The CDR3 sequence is CASSPSESSYNEQFF. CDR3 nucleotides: TGTGCCAGCAGCCCAAGCGAGAGCTCCTACAATGAGCAGTTCTTC.